The 27 T cell receptor beta chains below come from one sample, sequenced in a study of cytomegalovirus exposure and HLA in healthy donors. The PCR ran on 60 Vbeta and 13 Jbeta primers. The assay was immunoSEQ multiplex PCR, and TCRdb's table has in-frame clones only and misses some. This table holds 130,000 or so clones, approximately 80% found once. Sample: PBMCs. The receptors derive from a middle-aged man in good health and CMV-seronegative.

The chain uses TRBV15 and TRBJ1-4; D perhaps matches TRBD1 (5 bases). Trimming stripped 0 bases from V and 6 bases from J, with 14 bases between. Germline assignment: CDR1 LNHNV and CDR2 YYDKDF (reference sequence). The CDR3 has 16 amino acids. CDR3: CATSRDIGGEDEKLFF. The CDR3 region has the DNA TGTGCCACCAGCAGAGATATCGGGGGGGAGGATGAAAAACTGTTTTTT. Supplemented by reference TRBV15 and TRBJ1-4, the full variable domain reads DAMVIQNPRYQVTQFGKPVTLSCSQTLNHNVMYWYQQKSSQAPKLLFHYYDKDFNNEADTPDNFQSRRPNTSFCFLDIRSPGLGDTAMYLCATSRDIGGEDEKLFFGSGTQLSVL.

This clone was found a few times. This rearrangement joins TRBV10-3 to TRBJ2-3; D possibly corresponds to TRBD2 (6 bases). V lost 4 bases to trimming and J lost 0 bases, with 14 bases between them. CDR3 size: 16 residues. In germline, CDR1 is ENHRY, CDR2 SYGVKD. The CDR3 sequence: CAISGGVRDSTDTQYF. In DNA, the CDR3 is TGTGCCATCAGTGGGGGGGTAAGGGATAGCACAGATACGCAGTATTTT.

This chain joins TRBV6-5 and TRBJ2-7; TRBD1 aligns across 7 bases. Trimming cost V 6 bases and J 0 bases; bases outside gene matches: 8. Per the germline V gene, CDR1 is MNHEY and CDR2 is SVGAGI. The CDR3 consists of 15 residues. The CDR3 spells CASSLTGSSSYEQYF. The CDR3 DNA reads TGTGCCAGCAGCCTGACAGGGAGCTCCTCCTACGAGCAGTACTTC.

This clone was picked up a small number of times. This sequence joins TRBV10-3 and TRBJ1-2; 9 bases are a match to TRBD1. J lost 1 base, V lost 4 bases, and 4 bases had no gene match. The CDR3 spans 15 residues. The germline CDR1 and CDR2 sequences are ENHRY and SYGVKD. The chain's CDR3 is CAISGGQGNNYGYTF. The CDR3 DNA follows: TGTGCCATCAGTGGGGGACAGGGCAATAACTATGGCTACACCTTC.

The V gene is TRBV28, the J gene TRBJ2-7; 10 nucleotides line up with TRBD2. V shed 3 bases and J 4 bases; nucleotides not matched to a gene: 3. Germline V gene sequence: CDR1 MDHEN, CDR2 SYDVKM. The CDR3 is 14 amino acids. The CDR3 sequence: CASSLSGGEYEQYF. CDR3 bases: TGTGCCAGCAGTTTGAGCGGGGGGGAGTACGAGCAGTACTTC.

V gene TRBV10-3 combines with J gene TRBJ2-7; 12 bases agree with TRBD2. The CDR3 consists of 15 residues. Trimming at V came to 6 bases and at J to 0 bases, leaving 3 bases not matched to a gene. Germline loops: CDR1 ENHRY, CDR2 SYGVKD. The CDR3 sequence is CAISGLAGTSYEQYF. The CDR3 coding sequence is TGTGCCATCAGCGGACTAGCGGGGACCTCCTACGAGCAGTACTTC.

This clone turned up a few times. The V call is TRBV27, the J call TRBJ2-4; 8 nucleotides line up with TRBD1. Germline CDR1 is MNHEY and CDR2 is SMNVEV (reference sequence). There are 19 residues in the CDR3. With 0 bases clipped from V and 1 base from J, the junction kept 11 bases outside the gene matches. The CDR3: CASSLSRWGQVYAKNIQYF. For the CDR3, the DNA is TGTGCCAGCAGTTTATCGAGGTGGGGACAGGTCTATGCCAAAAACATTCAGTACTTC.

The V gene is TRBV28, the J gene TRBJ2-1; TRBD2 is a possible D gene (6 bases). This CDR3 has 16 amino acids. CDR1 is MDHEN and CDR2 is SYDVKM in the germline V gene. Trimming removed 4 bases from V and 4 bases from J, with 17 bases in between. In DNA, the CDR3 is TGTGCCAGCAGTTCCACGGGAGCGTCCTCTTACAATGAGCAGTTCTTC. It is translated as CASSSTGASSYNEQFF.

The rearrangement uses TRBV15 and TRBJ1-4; D unresolved. Germline CDR1 reads LNHNV; CDR2 reads YYDKDF (reference sequence). V gave up 1 base and J gave up 8 bases, with 5 bases separating them. CDR3 size: 12 residues. DNA for the CDR3: TGTGCCACCAGCAGAGTGGCCGAAAAACTGTTTTTT. Encoded protein: CATSRVAEKLFF.

The chain recombines TRBV2 with TRBJ2-1, with 10 bases lining up with TRBD2. Germline-derived CDR1 and CDR2 are SNHLY and FYNNEI. V lost 2 bases to trimming and J lost 2 bases; unmatched junction nucleotides: 3. This CDR3 is built from 16 residues. The CDR3 spells CASSERTSGAYNEQFF. The CDR3 nucleotides read TGTGCCAGCAGTGAAAGGACTAGCGGCGCCTACAATGAGCAGTTCTTC.

The rearrangement links TRBV2 to TRBJ1-2; the match to TRBD1 covers 7 bases. Germline values: CDR1 SNHLY, CDR2 FYNNEI. This CDR3 comprises 16 residues. The ends lost 7 bases at V and 3 bases at J; junction bases unmatched: 14. The chain's CDR3 is CASNRNSPGTDYGYTF. CDR3 sequence (DNA): TGTGCCAGCAACCGCAATTCCCCCGGGACAGACTATGGCTACACCTTC.

This clone has more than one count but fewer than ten. At one end the junction does not follow the germline gene, possibly because of a read error. This chain links TRBV28 with TRBJ2-4; D possibly corresponds to TRBD1 (7 bases). CDR3 length equals 15 residues. CDR1 MDHEN and CDR2 SYDVKM come from the germline V gene. CDR3 region: CASSFRGDTKNSQYF. The CDR3 DNA reads TGTGCCAGCAGTTTCAGGGGGGATACCAAAAACAGTCAGTACTTC.

Comment on this clone: Germline is not matched at one junction end, which may reflect a read error. The V call is TRBV7-9, the J call TRBJ2-1; TRBD1 agrees at 9 bases. The CDR3 contains 16 residues. CDR1 and CDR2 from the germline V gene are SEHNR and FQNEAQ (reference sequence). The CDR3 sequence: CSSSRSGTGKVNEQFF. CDR3 DNA sequence: TGTTCCAGCAGCCGCTCCGGGACAGGGAAAGTCAATGAGCAGTTCTTC.

The chain joins TRBV5-1 to TRBJ2-5; 7 nucleotides agree with TRBD1. This CDR3 contains 15 residues. J was trimmed by 4 bases and V by 4 bases; bases with no gene match: 10. The germline CDR1 and CDR2 sequences are SGHRS and YFSETQ. The CDR3 nucleotides read TGCGCCAGCAGCATAGACAGGGTCGTTATAGAGACCCAGTACTTC. Amino acid sequence: CASSIDRVVIETQYF.

The chain joins TRBV7-9 to TRBJ2-5, with TRBD2 as a possible D gene (5 bases). The V end was cut by 5 bases, the J end by 7 bases, with 17 bases between. The CDR3 covers 14 residues. The V gene's germline CDR1 is SEHNR and CDR2 FQNEAQ (reference sequence). CDR3 nucleotide sequence: TGTGCCAGCAGCCCGGAGGCCGGGTTTGGGACCCAGTACTTC. Its translation: CASSPEAGFGTQYF.

The table lists this clone with a count of one. The V gene is TRBV5-4, the J gene TRBJ2-3, with 9 bases fitting TRBD1. The germline V gene encodes CDR1 SGHNT and CDR2 YYREEE (reference sequence). This CDR3 has 15 amino acids. V lost 3 bases and J lost 5; bases outside the gene matches: 7. The CDR3 DNA sequence: TGTGCCAGCAGCTCGGACAGGGGCGCCAGAGATACGCAGTATTTT. This encodes CASSSDRGARDTQYF.

The CDR3 DNA follows: TGTGCCAGTAGTATAAGGCCGGGTCCTGAAGCTTTCTTT. It is translated as CASSIRPGPEAFF. The chain links TRBV19 to TRBJ1-1; no definite D call. Germline loops: CDR1 LNHDA, CDR2 SQIVND (reference sequence). V was trimmed by 2 bases and J by 6 bases, leaving 10 bases between them. The CDR3 has 13 residues. The whole variable domain, filled in from reference TRBV19 and TRBJ1-1, reads DGGITQSPKYLFRKEGQNVTLSCEQNLNHDAMYWYRQDPGQGLRLIYYSQIVNDFQKGDIAEGYSVSREKKESFPLTVTSAQKNPTAFYLCASSIRPGPEAFFGQGTRLTVV.

In its sample, this clone was seen once. CDR3 loop: CASSWQGSAYNEQFF. The DNA for the CDR3 is TGTGCCAGCAGTTGGCAGGGGTCCGCCTACAATGAGCAGTTCTTC. This chain links TRBV27 with TRBJ2-1; tentative D call: TRBD1 (6 bases). Trimming removed 4 bases at V and 2 bases at J, with 12 bases between. The CDR3 covers 15 residues. Germline V gives CDR1 MNHEY, CDR2 SMNVEV (reference sequence).

This clone was detected a few times. This chain connects TRBV7-9 to TRBJ2-5, with D perhaps matching TRBD2 (6 bases). Germline V gene sequence: CDR1 SEHNR, CDR2 FQNEAQ (reference sequence). CDR3 size: 11 residues. V shed 1 base and J shed 12 bases, with 9 bases lying between them. CDR3: CASSLGGVKYF. The CDR3 nucleotides are TGTGCCAGCAGCTTAGGCGGGGTGAAGTACTTC. The full variable domain, completed using reference TRBV7-9 and TRBJ2-5, is DTGVSQNPRHKITKRGQNVTFRCDPISEHNRLYWYRQTLGQGPEFLTYFQNEAQLEKSRLLSDRFSAERPKGSFSTLEIQRTEQGDSAMYLCASSLGGVKYFGPGTRLLVL.

This clone was seen once. The V call is TRBV6-6, the J call TRBJ1-2, with D possibly being TRBD1 (6 bases). The CDR3 runs 12 residues. Germline V gene data show CDR1 as MNHNY and CDR2 as SVGAGI (reference sequence). Trimming shortened V by 3 bases and J by 8 bases, and 10 bases separated the two germline ends. The CDR3 sequence: CASSYRDIGYTF. In nucleotides, the CDR3 is TGTGCCAGCAGTTATCGGGACATCGGCTACACCTTC.

V and J are TRBV4-1 and TRBJ2-7; 11 bases align to TRBD1. This CDR3 contains 15 residues. Germline CDR1 reads MGHRA; CDR2 reads YSYEKL. V was pared by 1 base and J by 6 bases, with 5 bases of the junction left unmatched. This CDR3 is CASSQGGQGGREQYF. Written as DNA, the CDR3 is TGCGCCAGCAGCCAAGGGGGACAGGGGGGCCGCGAGCAGTACTTC.

This clone was seen a few times. The chain links TRBV19 to TRBJ2-3, with 9 bases lining up with TRBD2. Unmatched junction bases numbered 16, after V lost 6 bases and J lost 6 bases. The CDR3 totals 17 residues. Germline assignment: CDR1 LNHDA and CDR2 SQIVND (reference sequence). The CDR3 coding sequence is TGTGCCAGTAGGGACCCTTTTGCGGGGGGGTCCGCCGATACGCAGTATTTT. Protein sequence: CASRDPFAGGSADTQYF.

The chain employs TRBV5-4 and TRBJ1-1, with 8 bases identical to TRBD1. Germline trimming cut 3 bases from V and 8 bases from J; bases unmatched to any gene: 6. This CDR3 region has 13 residues. Looked up from germline, CDR1 is SGHNT and CDR2 is YYREEE (reference sequence). Written as DNA, the CDR3 is TGTGCCAGCAGCTCAGGGGGCTTGTCGGAAGCTTTCTTT. Protein product: CASSSGGLSEAFF.

V is TRBV4-3 and J is TRBJ1-2, with 7 bases that match TRBD1. The germline V gene encodes CDR1 LGHNA and CDR2 YSLEER. Trimming took 0 bases from V and 1 from J; bases not matched to a gene: 5. There are 16 residues in the CDR3. For the CDR3, the DNA is TGCGCCAGCAGCCAAGAAGGGGGGACAGTTAACTATGGCTACACCTTC. This translates into CASSQEGGTVNYGYTF.

The J gene is TRBJ2-7, the V gene TRBV13; weak D call: TRBD1 (6 bases). The CDR3 runs 14 residues. V was shortened by 2 bases and J by 7 bases, with 15 bases between the two germline ends. Germline CDR1 and CDR2: PRHDT and FYEKMQ (reference sequence). The CDR3 DNA is TGTGCCAGCAGCTTATGGGGCCAACAGGGAGAGCAGTACTTC. Protein product: CASSLWGQQGEQYF.

The chain employs TRBV28 and TRBJ2-3; D might be TRBD2 (7 bases). V was clipped by 8 bases and J by 6 bases, with 21 bases between them. The CDR3 extends over 15 amino acids. CDR1 MDHEN and CDR2 SYDVKM come from the germline V gene. For the CDR3, the DNA is TGTGCCAGCCCCAAGAAGGGGGGGGAGTGGGATACGCAGTATTTT. This gives the protein CASPKKGGEWDTQYF.

This chain uses TRBV21-1 with TRBJ2-1; TRBD1, the table's D call, was not compared with the DNA. TRBV21-1 is given as a pseudogene. The CDR3 spans 18 residues. CDR3 in DNA: TGTGCCAGCAGCGCCCGGGACAGGGGTTTCTCAACCTACAATGAGCAGTTCTTC. This sequence encodes CASSARDRGFSTYNEQFF.